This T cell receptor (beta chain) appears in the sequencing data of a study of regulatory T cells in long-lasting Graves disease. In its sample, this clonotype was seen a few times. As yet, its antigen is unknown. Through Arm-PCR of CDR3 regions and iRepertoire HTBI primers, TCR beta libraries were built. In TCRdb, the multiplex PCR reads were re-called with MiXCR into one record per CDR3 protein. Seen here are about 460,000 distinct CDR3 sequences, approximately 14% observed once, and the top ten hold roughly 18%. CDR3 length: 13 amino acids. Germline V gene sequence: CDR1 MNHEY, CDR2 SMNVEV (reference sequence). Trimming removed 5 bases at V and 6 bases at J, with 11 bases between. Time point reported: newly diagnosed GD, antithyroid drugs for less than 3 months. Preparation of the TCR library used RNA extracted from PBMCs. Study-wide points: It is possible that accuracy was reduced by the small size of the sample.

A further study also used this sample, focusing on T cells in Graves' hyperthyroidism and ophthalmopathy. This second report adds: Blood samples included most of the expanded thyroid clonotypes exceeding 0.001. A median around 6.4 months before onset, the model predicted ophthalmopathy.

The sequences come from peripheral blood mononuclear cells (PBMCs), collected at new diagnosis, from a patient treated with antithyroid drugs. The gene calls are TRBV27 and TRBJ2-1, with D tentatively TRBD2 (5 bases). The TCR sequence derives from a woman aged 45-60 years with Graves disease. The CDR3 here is CASSLTRVNEQFF. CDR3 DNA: TGTGCCAGCAGTCTCACTAGAGTCAATGAGCAGTTCTTC.